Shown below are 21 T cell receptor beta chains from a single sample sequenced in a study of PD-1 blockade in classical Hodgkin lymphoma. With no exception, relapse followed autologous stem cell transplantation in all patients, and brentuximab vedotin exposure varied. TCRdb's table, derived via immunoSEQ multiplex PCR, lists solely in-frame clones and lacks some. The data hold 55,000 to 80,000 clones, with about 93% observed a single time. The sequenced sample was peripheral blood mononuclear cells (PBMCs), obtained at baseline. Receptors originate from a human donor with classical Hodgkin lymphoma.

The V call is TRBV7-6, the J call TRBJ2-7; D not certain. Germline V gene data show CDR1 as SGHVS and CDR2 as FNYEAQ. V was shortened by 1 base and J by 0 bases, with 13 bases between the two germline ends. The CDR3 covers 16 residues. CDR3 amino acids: CASSLVLGPSSYEQYF. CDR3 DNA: TGTGCCAGCAGCTTAGTTTTGGGTCCCAGCTCCTACGAGCAGTACTTC.

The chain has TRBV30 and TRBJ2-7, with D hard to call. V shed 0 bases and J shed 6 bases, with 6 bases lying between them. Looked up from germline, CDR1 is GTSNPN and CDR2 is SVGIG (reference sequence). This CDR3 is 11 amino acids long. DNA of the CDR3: TGTGCCTGGAGTGTAGGCATCGAGCAGTACTTC. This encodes CAWSVGIEQYF.

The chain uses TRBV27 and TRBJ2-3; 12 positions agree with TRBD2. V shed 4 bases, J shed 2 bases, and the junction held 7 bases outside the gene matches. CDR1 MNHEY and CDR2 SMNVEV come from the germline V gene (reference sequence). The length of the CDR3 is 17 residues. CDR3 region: CASSSPRTSGDTDTQYF. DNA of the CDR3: TGTGCCAGCAGTTCACCCCGGACTAGCGGGGACACAGATACGCAGTATTTT.

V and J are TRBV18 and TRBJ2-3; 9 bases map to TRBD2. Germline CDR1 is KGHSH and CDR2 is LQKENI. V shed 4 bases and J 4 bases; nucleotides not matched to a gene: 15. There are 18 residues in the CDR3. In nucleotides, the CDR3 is TGTGCCAGCTCACTGGGGGTAGCGGGAGAGAAGGTCGCAGATACGCAGTATTTT. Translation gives CASSLGVAGEKVADTQYF.

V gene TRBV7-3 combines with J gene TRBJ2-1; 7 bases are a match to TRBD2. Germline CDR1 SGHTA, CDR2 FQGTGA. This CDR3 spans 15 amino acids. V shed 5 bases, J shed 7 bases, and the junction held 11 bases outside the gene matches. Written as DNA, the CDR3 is TGTGCCAGCAGCCCCGGGGCCGGACTAGTTAATGAGCAGTTCTTC. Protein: CASSPGAGLVNEQFF.

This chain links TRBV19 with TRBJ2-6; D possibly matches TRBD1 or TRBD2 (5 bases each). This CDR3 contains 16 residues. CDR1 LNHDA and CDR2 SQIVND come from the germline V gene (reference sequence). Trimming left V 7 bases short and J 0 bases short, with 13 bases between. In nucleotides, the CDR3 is TGTGCCAGTAAATCCGGGACCTACTCTGGGGCCAACGTCCTGACTTTC. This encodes CASKSGTYSGANVLTF.

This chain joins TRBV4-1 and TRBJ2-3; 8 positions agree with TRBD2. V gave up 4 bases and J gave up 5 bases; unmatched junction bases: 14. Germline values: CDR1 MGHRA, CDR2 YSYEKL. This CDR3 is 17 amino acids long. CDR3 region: CASSLGNGRARGDTQYF. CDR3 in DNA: TGCGCCAGCAGCCTCGGGAACGGGAGGGCGCGTGGAGATACGCAGTATTTT.

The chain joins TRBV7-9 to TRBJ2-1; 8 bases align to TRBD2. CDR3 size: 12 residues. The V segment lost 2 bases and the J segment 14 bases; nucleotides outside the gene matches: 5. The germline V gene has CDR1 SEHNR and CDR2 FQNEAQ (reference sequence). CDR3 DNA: TGTGCCAGCAGCTTAAGCGGGAGCGAGGAGTTCTTC. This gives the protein CASSLSGSEEFF.

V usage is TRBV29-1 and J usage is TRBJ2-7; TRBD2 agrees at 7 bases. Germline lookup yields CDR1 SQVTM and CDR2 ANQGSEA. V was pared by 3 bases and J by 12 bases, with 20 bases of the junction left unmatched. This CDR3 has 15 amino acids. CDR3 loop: CSVERGLGSGRSMYF. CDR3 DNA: TGCAGCGTTGAGAGGGGTTTAGGTAGCGGGCGAAGTATGTACTTC.

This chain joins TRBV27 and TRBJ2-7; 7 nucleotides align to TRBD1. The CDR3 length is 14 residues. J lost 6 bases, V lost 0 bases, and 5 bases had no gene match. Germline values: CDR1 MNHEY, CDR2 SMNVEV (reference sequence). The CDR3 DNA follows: TGTGCCAGCAGTTTATCCCTTACAGGGGTCGAGCAGTACTTC. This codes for CASSLSLTGVEQYF.

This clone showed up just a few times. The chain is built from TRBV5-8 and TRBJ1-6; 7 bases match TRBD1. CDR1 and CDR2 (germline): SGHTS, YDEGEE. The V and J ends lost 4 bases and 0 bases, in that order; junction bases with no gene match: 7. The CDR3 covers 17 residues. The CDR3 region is CASSPQGTSSYNSPLHF. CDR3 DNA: TGTGCCAGCAGCCCACAGGGGACGAGCTCCTATAATTCACCCCTCCACTTT.

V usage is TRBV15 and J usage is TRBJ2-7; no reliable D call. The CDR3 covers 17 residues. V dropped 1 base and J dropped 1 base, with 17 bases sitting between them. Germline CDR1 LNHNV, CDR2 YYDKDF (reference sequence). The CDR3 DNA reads TGTGCCACCAGCAGAGTCTCCATCCCGGGCCGTTCCTACGAGCAGTACTTC. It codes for CATSRVSIPGRSYEQYF. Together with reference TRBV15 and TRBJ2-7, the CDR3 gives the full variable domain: DAMVIQNPRYQVTQFGKPVTLSCSQTLNHNVMYWYQQKSSQAPKLLFHYYDKDFNNEADTPDNFQSRRPNTSFCFLDIRSPGLGDTAMYLCATSRVSIPGRSYEQYFGPGTRLTVT.

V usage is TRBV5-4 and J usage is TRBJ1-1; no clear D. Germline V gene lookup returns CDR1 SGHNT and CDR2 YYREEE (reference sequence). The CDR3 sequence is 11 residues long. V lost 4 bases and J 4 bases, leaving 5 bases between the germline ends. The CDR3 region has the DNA TGTGCCAGCAGCGTGGGCACTGAAGCTTTCTTT. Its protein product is CASSVGTEAFF.

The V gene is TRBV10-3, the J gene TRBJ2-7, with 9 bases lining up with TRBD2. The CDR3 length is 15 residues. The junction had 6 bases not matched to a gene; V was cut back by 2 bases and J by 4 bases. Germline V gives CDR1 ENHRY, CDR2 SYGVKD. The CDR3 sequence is CAISEGTSGQYEQYF. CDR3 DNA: TGTGCCATCAGTGAGGGCACTAGCGGGCAGTACGAGCAGTACTTC.

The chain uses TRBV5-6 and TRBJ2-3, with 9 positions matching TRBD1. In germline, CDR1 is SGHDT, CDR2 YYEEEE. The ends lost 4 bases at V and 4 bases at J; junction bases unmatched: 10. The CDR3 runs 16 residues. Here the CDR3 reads CASSLQGAVWADTQYF. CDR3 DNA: TGTGCCAGCAGCCTACAGGGGGCGGTATGGGCAGATACGCAGTATTTT.

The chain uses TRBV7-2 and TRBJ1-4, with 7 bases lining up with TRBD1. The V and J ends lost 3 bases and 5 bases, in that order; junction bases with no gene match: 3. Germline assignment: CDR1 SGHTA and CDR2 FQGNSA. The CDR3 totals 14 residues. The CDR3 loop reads CASSLAGGNEKLFF. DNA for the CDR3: TGTGCCAGCAGCTTGGCAGGGGGGAATGAAAAACTGTTTTTT.

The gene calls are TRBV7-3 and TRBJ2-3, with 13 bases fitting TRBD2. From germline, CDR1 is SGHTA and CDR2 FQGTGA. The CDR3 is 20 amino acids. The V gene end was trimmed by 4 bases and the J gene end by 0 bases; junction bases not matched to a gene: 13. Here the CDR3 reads CASSSKTGTSGVPSTDTQYF. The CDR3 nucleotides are TGTGCCAGCAGCTCAAAGACCGGGACTAGCGGGGTTCCTAGCACAGATACGCAGTATTTT.

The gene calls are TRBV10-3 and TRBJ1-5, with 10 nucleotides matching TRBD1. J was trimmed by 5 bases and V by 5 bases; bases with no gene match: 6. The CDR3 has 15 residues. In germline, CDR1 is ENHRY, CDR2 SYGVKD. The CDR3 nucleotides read TGTGCCATCAGTCCGACAGGGGGCCTTGATCAGCCCCAGCATTTT. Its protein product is CAISPTGGLDQPQHF.

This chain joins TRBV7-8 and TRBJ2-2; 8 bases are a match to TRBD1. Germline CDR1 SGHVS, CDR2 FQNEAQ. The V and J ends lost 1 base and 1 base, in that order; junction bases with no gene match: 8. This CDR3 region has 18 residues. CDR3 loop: CASSLDRNGQGNTGELFF. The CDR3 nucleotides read TGTGCCAGCAGCTTAGACCGTAACGGACAGGGGAACACCGGGGAGCTGTTTTTT.

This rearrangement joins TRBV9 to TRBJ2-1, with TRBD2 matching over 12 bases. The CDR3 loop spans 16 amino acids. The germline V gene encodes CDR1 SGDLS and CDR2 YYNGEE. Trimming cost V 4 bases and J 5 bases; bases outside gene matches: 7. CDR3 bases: TGTGCCAGCAGCATATCTAGCGGGGGGGCTGACAATGAGCAGTTCTTC. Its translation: CASSISSGGADNEQFF.

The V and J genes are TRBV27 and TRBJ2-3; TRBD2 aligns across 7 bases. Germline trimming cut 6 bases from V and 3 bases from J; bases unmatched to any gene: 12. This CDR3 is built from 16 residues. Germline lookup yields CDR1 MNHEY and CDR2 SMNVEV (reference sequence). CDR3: CASRQQLAPTTDTQYF. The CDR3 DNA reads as TGTGCCAGCAGGCAGCAACTAGCGCCGACGACAGATACGCAGTATTTT.